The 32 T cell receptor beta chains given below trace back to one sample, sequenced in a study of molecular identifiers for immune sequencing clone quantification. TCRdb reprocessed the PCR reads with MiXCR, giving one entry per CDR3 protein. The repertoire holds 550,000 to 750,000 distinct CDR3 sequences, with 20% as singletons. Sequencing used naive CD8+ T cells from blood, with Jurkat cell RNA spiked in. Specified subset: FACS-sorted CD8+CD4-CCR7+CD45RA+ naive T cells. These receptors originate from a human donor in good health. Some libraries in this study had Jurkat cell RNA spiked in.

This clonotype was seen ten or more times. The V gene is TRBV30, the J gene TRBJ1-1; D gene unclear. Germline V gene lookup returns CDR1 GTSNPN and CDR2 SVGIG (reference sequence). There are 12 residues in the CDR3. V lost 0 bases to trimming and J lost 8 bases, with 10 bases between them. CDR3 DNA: TGTGCCTGGAGTGTAAGGCCGACGGAAGCTTTCTTT. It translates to CAWSVRPTEAFF.

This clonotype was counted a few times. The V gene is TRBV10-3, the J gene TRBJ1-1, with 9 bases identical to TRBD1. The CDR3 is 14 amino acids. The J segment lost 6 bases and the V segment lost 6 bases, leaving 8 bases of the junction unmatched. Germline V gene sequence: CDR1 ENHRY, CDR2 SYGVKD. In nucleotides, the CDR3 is TGTGCCATCAGAGCCGGGACAGGGTACGCTGAAGCTTTCTTT. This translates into CAIRAGTGYAEAFF.

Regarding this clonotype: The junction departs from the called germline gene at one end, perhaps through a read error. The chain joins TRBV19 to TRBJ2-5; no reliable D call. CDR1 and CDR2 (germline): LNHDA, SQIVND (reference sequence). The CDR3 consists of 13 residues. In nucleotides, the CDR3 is TGTGCCAGTAGTCCGGGTGAACAAGGGACCCAGTACTTC. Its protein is CASSPGEQGTQYF.

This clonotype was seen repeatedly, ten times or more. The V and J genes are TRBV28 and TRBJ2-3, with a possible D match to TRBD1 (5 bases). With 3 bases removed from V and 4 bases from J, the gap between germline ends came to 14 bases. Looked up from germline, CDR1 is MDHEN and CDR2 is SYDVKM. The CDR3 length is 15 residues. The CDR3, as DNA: TGTGCCAGCAGTTTGGGCAGGGTAATGTCAGATACGCAGTATTTT. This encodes CASSLGRVMSDTQYF.

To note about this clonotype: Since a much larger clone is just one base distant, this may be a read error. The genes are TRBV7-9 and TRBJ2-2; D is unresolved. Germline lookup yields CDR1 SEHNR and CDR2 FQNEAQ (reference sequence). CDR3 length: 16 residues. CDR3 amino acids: CASSLGPTSNTRELFF. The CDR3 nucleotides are TGTGCCAGCAGCTTAGGTCCGACTTCGAACACCAGGGAGCTGTTTTTT. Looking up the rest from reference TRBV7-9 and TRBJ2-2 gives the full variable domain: DTGVSQNPRHKITKRGQNVTFRCDPISEHNRLYWYRQTLGQGPEFLTYFQNEAQLEKSRLLSDRFSAERPKGSFSTLEIQRTEQGDSAMYLCASSLGPTSNTRELFFGEGSRLTVL.

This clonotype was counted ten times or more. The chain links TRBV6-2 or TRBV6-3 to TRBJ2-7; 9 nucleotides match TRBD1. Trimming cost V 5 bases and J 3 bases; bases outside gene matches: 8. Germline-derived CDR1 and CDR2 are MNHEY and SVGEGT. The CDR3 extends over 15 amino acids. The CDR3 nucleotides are TGTGCCAGCAGTCTTACCGGGACAGGGTTCTACGAGCAGTACTTC. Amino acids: CASSLTGTGFYEQYF.

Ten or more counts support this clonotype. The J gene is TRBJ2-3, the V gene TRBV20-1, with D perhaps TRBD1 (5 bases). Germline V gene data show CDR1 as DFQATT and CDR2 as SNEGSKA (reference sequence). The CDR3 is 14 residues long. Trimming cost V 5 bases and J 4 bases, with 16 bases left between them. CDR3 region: CSAQTESGPDTQYF. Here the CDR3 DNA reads TGCAGTGCTCAGACAGAATCTGGCCCAGATACGCAGTATTTT.

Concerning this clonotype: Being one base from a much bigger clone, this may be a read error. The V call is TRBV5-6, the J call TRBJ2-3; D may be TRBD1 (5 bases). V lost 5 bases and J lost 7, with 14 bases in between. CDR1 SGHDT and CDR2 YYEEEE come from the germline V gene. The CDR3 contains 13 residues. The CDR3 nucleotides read TGTGCCAGCAGAGCTGACAGTTCGAATACGCAGTATTTT. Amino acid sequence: CASRADSSNTQYF.

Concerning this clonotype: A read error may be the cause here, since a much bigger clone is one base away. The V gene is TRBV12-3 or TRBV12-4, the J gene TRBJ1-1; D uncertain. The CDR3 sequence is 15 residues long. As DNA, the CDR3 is TGTGCCAGCAGTTTTCCGGTGACCATGAACACTGAAGCTCTCTTT. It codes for CASSFPVTMNTEALF.

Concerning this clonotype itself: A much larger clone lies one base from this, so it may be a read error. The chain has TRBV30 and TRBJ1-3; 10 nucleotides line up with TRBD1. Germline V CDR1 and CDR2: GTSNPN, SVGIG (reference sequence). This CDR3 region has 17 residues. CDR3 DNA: TGTGCCCGGAGACAGAGGGACAGGGGAAGCTCTGGAAACACCATATATTTT. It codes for CARRQRDRGSSGNTIYF.

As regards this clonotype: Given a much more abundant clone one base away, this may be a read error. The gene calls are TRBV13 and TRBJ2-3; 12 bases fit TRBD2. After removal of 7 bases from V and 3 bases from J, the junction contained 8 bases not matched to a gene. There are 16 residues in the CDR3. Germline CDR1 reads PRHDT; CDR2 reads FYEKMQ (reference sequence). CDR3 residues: CASNFRTSGITDTQYF. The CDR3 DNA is TGTGCCAGCAACTTTAGGACTAGCGGGATTACAGATACGCAGTATTTT.

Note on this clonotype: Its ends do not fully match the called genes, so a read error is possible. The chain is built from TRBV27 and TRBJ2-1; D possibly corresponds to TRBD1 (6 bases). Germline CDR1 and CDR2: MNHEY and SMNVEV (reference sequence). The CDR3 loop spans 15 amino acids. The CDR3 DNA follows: TGTGCCAGCAGTTTAGGTAGTTGGGGGCACAATGGGCAGTCCTTC. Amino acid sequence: CASSLGSWGHNGQSF.

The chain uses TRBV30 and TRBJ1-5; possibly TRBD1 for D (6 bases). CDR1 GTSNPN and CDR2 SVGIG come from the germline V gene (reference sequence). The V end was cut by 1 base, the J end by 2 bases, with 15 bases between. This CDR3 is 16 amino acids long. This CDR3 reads CAWSEGGPIGNQPQHF. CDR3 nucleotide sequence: TGTGCCTGGAGTGAGGGGGGGCCCATTGGCAATCAGCCCCAGCATTTT.

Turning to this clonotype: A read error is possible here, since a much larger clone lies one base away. CDR3 loop: CASSLLNSLGETQYF. The CDR3 coding sequence is TGTGCCAGCAGCTTGCTGAACAGCCTTGGGGAGACCCAGTACTTC. V is TRBV5-6 and J is TRBJ2-5; D not certain. Germline-derived CDR1 and CDR2 are SGHDT and YYEEEE. V was cut by 1 base and J by 5 bases, with 15 bases left in between. The CDR3 has 15 amino acids.

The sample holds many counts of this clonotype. The CDR3 DNA is TGCAGCGTTGAAATAGTTGGGGTGGAAACCTACGAGCAGTACTTC. This gives the protein CSVEIVGVETYEQYF. J is TRBJ2-7 and V is TRBV29-1, with D uncertain. There are 15 residues in the CDR3. CDR1 is SQVTM, CDR2 ANQGSEA, per germline. Trimming took off 2 bases at V and 2 bases at J, with 16 bases between the two ends.

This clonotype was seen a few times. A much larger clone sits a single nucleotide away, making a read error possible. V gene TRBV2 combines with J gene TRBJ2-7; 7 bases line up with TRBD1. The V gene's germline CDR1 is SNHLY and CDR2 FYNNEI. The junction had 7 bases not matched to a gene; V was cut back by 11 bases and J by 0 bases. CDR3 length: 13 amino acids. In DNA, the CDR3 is TGTGCCGGACAGGCTGACACCTCCTACGAGCAGTACTTC. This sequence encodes CAGQADTSYEQYF.

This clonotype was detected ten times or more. In DNA, the CDR3 is TGCAGCGTTGAAGAGGGGGGGACAGGAGAGACCCAGTACTTC. It is translated as CSVEEGGTGETQYF. This chain joins TRBV29-1 and TRBJ2-5; the D gene is possibly TRBD1 (8 bases). Trimming cost V 0 bases and J 4 bases, with 12 bases left between them. The germline V gene has CDR1 SQVTM and CDR2 ANQGSEA. The CDR3 contains 14 residues.

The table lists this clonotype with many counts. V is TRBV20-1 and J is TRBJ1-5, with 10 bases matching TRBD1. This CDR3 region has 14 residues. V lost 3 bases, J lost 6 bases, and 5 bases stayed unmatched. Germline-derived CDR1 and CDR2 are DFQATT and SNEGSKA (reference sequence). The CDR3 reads CSASDRGLVQPQHF. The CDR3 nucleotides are TGCAGTGCTAGTGACAGGGGGCTTGTTCAGCCCCAGCATTTT.

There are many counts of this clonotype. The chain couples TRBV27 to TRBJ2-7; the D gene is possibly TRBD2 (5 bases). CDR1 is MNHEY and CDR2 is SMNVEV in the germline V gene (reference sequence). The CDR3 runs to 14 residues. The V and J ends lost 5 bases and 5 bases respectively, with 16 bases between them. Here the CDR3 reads CASSPDEGVDEQYF. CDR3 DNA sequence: TGTGCCAGCAGTCCAGATGAGGGCGTAGACGAGCAGTACTTC.

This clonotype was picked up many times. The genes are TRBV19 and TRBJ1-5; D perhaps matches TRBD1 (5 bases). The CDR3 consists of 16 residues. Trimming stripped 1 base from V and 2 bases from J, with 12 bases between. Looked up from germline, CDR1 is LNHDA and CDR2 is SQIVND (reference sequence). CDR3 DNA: TGTGCCAGTAGTATAGGGACACGGGGAGGCAATCAGCCCCAGCATTTT. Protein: CASSIGTRGGNQPQHF.

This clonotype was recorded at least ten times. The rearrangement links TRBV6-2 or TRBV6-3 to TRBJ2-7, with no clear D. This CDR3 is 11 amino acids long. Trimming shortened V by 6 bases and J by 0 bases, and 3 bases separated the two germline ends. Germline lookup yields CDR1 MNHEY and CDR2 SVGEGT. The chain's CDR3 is CASSISYEQYF. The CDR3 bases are TGTGCCAGCAGCATCTCCTACGAGCAGTACTTC.

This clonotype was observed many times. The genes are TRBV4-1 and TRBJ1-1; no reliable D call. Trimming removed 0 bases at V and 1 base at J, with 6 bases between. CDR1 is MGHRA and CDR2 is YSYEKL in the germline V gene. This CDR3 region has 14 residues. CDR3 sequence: CASSQEWRNTEAFF. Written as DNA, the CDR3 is TGCGCCAGCAGCCAAGAATGGAGGAACACTGAAGCTTTCTTT.

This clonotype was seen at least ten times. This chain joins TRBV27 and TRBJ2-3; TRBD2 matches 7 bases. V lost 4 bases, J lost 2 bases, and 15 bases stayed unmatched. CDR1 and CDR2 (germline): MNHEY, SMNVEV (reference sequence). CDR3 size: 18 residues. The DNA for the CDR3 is TGTGCCAGCAGTTATGGCCCTTTCGATAGCGGGTACACAGATACGCAGTATTTT. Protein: CASSYGPFDSGYTDTQYF.

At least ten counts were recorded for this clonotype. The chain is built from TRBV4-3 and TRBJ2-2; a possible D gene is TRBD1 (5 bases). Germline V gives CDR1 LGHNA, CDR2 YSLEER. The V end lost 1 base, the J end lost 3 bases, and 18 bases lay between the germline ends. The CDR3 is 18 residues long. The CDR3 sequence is CASSQVLVRAGDTGELFF. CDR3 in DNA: TGCGCCAGCAGCCAAGTATTGGTCAGGGCCGGAGACACCGGGGAGCTGTTTTTT.

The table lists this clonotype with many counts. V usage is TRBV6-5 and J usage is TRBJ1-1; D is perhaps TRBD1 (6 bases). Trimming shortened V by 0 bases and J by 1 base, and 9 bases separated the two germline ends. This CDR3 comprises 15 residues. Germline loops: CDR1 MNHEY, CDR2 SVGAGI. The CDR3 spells CASSYSATGNTEAFF. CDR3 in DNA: TGTGCCAGCAGTTACTCGGCGACAGGGAACACTGAAGCTTTCTTT.

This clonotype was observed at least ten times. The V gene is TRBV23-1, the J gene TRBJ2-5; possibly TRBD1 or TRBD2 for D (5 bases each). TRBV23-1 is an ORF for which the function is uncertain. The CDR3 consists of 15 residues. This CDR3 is CPHPLRGPFSETQYF. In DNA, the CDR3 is TGCCCCCACCCGTTGAGGGGACCTTTTTCGGAGACCCAGTACTTC.

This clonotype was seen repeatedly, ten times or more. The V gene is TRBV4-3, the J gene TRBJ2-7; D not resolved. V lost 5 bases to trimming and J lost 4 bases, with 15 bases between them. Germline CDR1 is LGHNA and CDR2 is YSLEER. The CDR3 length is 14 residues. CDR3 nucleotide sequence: TGCGCCAGCAGCGCCTCGGTCTCCGGGTACGAGCAGTACTTC. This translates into CASSASVSGYEQYF.

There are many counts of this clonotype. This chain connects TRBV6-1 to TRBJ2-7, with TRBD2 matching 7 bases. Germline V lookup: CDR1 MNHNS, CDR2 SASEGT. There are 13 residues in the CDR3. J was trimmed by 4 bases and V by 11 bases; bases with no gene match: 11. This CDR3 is CAATREALYEQYF. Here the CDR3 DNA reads TGTGCCGCGACCCGGGAGGCGCTATACGAGCAGTACTTC.

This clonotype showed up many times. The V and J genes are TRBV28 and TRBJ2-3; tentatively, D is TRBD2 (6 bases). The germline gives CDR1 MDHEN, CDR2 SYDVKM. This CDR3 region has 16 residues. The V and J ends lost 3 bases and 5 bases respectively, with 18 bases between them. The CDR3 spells CASSFIPSRDQDTQYF. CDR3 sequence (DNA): TGTGCCAGCAGTTTTATTCCTTCGCGGGATCAAGATACGCAGTATTTT.

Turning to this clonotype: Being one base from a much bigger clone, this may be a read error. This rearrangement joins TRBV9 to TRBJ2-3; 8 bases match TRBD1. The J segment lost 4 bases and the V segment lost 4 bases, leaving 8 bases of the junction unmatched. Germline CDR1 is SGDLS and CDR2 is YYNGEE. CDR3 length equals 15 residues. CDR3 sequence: CASSIDGRGPDTQYF. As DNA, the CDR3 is TGTGCCAGCAGCATAGATGGCAGGGGGCCAGATACGCAGTATTTT.

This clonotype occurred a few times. This CDR3 is CASSSLRPPGGTALSYEQYF. The CDR3 nucleotides read TGTGCCAGCAGCTCGCTTAGGCCCCCCGGCGGGACAGCCCTCTCCTACGAGCAGTACTTC. The rearrangement uses TRBV7-6 and TRBJ2-7; TRBD1 is a possible D gene (7 bases). Trimming pared 4 bases from V and 0 bases from J, leaving 28 bases between. In germline, CDR1 is SGHVS, CDR2 FNYEAQ. The CDR3 consists of 20 residues.

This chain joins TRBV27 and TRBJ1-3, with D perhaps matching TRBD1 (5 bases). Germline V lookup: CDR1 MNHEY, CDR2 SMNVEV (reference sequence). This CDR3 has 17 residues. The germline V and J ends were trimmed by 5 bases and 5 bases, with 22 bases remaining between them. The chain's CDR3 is CASSPLGLSGVRNTIYF. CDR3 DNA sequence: TGTGCCAGCAGTCCCCTGGGACTTTCGGGCGTAAGAAACACCATATATTTT.